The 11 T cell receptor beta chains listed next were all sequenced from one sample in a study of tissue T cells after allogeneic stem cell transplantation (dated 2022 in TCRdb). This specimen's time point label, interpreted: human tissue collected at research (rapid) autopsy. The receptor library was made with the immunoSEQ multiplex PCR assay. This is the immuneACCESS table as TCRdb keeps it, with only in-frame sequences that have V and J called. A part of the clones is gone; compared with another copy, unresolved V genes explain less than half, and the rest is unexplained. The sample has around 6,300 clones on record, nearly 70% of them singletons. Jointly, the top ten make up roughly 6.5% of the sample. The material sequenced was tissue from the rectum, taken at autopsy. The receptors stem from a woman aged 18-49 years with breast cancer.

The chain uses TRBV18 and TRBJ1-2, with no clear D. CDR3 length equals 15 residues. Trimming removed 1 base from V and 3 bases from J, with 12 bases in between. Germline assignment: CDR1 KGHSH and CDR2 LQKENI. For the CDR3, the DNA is TGTGCCAGCTCACCACTGCGGGGAGAGGACTATGGCTACACCTTC. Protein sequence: CASSPLRGEDYGYTF.

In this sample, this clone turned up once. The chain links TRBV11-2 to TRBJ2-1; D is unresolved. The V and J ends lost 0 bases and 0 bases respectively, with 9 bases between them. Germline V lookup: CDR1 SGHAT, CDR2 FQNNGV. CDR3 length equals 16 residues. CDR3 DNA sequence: TGTGCCAGCAGCTTAGATGCGCGCTACTCCTACAATGAGCAGTTCTTC. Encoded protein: CASSLDARYSYNEQFF.

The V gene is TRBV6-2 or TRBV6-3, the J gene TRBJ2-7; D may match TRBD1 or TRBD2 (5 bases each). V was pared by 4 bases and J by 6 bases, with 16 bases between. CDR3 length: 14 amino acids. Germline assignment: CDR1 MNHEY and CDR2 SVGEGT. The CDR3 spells CASSLERGPSEQYF. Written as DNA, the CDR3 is TGTGCCAGCAGTTTGGAGAGGGGCCCCTCCGAGCAGTACTTC.

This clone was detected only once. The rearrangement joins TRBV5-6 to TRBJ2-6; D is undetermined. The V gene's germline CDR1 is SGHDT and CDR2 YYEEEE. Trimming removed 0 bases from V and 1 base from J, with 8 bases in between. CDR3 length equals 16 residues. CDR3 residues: CASSLAARSGANVLTF. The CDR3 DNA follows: TGTGCCAGCAGCTTGGCCGCGAGGTCTGGGGCCAACGTCCTGACTTTC.

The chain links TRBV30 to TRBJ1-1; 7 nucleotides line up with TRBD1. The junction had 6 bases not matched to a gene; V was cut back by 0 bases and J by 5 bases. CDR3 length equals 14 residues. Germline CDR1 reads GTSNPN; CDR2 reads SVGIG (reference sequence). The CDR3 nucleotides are TGTGCCTGGAGTGTAACAGGGGTAAGGACTGAAGCTTTCTTT. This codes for CAWSVTGVRTEAFF.

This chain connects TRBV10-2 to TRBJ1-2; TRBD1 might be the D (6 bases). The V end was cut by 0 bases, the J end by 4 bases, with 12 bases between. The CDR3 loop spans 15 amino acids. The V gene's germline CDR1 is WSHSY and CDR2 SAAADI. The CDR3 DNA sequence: TGCGCCAGCAGTGAGTCTGTCGACAGGACCTATGGCTACACCTTC. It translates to CASSESVDRTYGYTF.

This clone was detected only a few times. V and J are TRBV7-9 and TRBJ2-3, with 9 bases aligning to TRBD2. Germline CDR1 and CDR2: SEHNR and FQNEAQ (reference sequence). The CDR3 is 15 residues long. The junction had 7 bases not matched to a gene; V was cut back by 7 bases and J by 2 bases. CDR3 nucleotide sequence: TGTGCCAGCACTAATAGCGGGGGTAACACAGATACGCAGTATTTT. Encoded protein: CASTNSGGNTDTQYF.

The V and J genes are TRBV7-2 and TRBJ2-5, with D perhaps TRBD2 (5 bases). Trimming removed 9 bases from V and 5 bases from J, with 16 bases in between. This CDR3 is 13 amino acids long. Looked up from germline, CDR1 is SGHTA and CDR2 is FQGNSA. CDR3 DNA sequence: TGTGCCAGTAAACAGCGGAACGCGGAGACCCAGTACTTC. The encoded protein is CASKQRNAETQYF.

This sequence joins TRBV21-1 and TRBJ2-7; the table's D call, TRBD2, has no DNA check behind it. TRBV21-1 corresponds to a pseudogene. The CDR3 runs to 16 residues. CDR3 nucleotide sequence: TGTGCCAGCAGCAAAATTTGTCGGGGGGCTCACGACGAGCAGTACTTC. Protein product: CASSKICRGAHDEQYF.

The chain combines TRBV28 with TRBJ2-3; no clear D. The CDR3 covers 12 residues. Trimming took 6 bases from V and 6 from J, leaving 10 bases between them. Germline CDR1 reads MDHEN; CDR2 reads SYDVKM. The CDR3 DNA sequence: TGTGCCAGCAGCCCTCAGGCGGATACGCAGTATTTT. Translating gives CASSPQADTQYF.

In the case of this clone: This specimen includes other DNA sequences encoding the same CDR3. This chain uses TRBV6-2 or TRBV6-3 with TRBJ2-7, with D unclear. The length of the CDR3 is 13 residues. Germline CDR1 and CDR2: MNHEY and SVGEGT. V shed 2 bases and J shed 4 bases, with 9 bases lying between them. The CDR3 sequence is CASSYVSGYEQYF. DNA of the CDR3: TGTGCCAGCAGTTACGTCTCCGGATACGAGCAGTACTTC.